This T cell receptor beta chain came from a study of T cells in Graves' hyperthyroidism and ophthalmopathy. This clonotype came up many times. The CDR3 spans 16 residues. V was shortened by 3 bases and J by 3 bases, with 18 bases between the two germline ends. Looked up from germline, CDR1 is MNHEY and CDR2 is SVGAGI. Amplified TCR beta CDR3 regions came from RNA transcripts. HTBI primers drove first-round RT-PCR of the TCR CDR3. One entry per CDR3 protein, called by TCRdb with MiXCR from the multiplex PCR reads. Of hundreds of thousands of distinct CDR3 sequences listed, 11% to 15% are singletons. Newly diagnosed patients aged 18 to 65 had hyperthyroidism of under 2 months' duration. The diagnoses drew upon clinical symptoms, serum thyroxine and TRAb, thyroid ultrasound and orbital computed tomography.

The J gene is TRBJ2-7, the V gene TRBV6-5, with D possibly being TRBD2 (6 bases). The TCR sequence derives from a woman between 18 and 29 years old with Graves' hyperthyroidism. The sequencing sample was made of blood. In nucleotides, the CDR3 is TGTGCCAGCAGTTATATGGGAGGCAGGAGCTACTACGAGCAGTACTTC. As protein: CASSYMGGRSYYEQYF.